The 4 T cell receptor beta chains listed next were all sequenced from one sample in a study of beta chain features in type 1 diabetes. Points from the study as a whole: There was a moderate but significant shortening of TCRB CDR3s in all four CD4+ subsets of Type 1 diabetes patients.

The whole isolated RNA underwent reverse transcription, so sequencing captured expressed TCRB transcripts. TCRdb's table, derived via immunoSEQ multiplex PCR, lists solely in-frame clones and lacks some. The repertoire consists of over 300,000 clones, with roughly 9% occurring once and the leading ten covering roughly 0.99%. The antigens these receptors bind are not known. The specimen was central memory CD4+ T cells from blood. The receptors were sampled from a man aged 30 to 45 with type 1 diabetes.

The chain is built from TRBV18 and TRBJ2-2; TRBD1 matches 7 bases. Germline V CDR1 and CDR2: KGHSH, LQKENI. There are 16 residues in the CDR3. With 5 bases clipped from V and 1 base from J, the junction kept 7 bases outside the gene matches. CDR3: CASSFLDRLNTGELFF. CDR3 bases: TGTGCCAGCTCATTTCTGGACAGGTTGAACACCGGGGAGCTGTTTTTT. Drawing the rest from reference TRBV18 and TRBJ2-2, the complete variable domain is NAGVMQNPRHLVRRRGQEARLRCSPMKGHSHVYWYRQLPEEGLKFMVYLQKENIIDESGMPKERFSAEFPKEGPSILRIQQVVRGDSAAYFCASSFLDRLNTGELFFGEGSRLTVL.

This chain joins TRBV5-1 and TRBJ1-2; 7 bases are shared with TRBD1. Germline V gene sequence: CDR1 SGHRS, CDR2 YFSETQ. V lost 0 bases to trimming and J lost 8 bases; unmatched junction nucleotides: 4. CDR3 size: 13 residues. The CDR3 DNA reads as TGCGCCAGCAGCTTGGGACAGGGCGGAGGCTACACCTTC. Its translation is CASSLGQGGGYTF.

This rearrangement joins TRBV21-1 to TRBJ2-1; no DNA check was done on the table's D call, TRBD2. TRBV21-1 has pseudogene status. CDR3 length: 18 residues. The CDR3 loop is CASSKEGGGNSSYNEQFF. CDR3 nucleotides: TGTGCCAGCAGCAAAGAAGGCGGGGGGAATAGCTCCTACAATGAGCAGTTCTTC.

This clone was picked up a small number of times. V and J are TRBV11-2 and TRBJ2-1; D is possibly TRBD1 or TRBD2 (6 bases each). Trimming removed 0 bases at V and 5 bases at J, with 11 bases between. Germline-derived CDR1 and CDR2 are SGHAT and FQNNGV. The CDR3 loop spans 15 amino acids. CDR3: CASSLERGADNEQFF. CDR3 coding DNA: TGTGCCAGCAGCTTAGAAAGGGGGGCGGACAATGAGCAGTTCTTC.